This T cell receptor (beta chain) was documented in a study of T cell changes during pregnancy in multiple sclerosis. Here immunoSEQ multiplex PCR was the method, and the copy in TCRdb shows in-frame clones only, minus some. This sample yields roughly 80,000 clones, of which roughly nine tenths are seen a single time; more than 1.4% belongs to the top ten. This clone was seen a few times. The sequenced sample was peripheral blood, obtained before pregnancy. This receptor was taken from a female donor with multiple sclerosis, enrolled in a pregnancy study.

CDR3 DNA: TGTGCCAGCAGCCAATCGAGGGAAACTGAAGCTTTCTTT. Translated: CASSQSRETEAFF. V is TRBV14 and J is TRBJ1-1, with D hard to call. This CDR3 has 13 amino acids. The V gene's germline CDR1 is SGHDN and CDR2 FVKESK. Trimming cost V 2 bases and J 5 bases, with 9 bases left between them.